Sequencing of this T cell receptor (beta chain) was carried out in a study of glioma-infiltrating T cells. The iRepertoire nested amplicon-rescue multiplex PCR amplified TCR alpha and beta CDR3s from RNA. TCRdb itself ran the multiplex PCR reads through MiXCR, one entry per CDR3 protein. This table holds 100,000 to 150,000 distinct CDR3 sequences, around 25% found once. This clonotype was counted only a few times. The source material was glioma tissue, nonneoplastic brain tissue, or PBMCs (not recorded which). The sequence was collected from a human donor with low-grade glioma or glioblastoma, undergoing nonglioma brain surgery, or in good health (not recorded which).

CDR3: CAISESQGAETQYF. The CDR3 DNA reads as TGTGCCATCAGTGAGTCACAGGGGGCAGAGACCCAGTACTTC. The chain has TRBV10-3 and TRBJ2-5; 9 bases map to TRBD1. The length of the CDR3 is 14 residues. Per germline, CDR1 ENHRY and CDR2 SYGVKD. V lost 0 bases to trimming and J lost 4 bases; unmatched junction nucleotides: 0.